This paragraph reports one TCR beta chain. The sample originates from a study of blood T cell repertoires in COVID-19. Study details: Samples representing acute and convalescent COVID-19 were sourced from the United States, Italy and Spain.

The CDR3 spans 18 residues. Trimming cost V 4 bases and J 0 bases; bases outside gene matches: 8. Germline V gene data show CDR1 as SGHRS and CDR2 as YFSETQ. Assay used: immunoSEQ multiplex PCR; TCRdb lists only in-frame clones, some missing. The sample includes some 400,000 clones, about 90% seen only once; the top ten take 1% to 1.5%. The sequenced sample was PBMCs or T cells enriched from blood (not recorded which). This chain uses TRBV5-1 with TRBJ1-6, with TRBD1 identical over 9 bases. The TCR sequence derives from a man between 25 and 39 years old who had recovered from COVID-19. The CDR3 DNA follows: TGCGCCAGCAGCCCTCGACAGGGGGATAGCTCCTATAATTCACCCCTCCACTTT. This encodes CASSPRQGDSSYNSPLHF.